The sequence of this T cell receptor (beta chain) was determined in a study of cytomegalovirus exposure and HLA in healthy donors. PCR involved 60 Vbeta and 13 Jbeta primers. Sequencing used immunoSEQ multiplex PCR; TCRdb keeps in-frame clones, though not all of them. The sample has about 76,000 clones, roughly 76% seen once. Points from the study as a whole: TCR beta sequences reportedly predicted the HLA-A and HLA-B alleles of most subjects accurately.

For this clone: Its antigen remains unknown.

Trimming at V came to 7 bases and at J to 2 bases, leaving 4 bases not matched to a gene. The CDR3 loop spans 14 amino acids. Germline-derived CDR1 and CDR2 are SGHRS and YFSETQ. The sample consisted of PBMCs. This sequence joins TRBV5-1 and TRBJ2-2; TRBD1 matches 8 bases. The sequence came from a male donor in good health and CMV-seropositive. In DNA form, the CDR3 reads TGCGCCAGCTCGGGACAGGTTAACACCGGGGAGCTGTTTTTT. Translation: CASSGQVNTGELFF.